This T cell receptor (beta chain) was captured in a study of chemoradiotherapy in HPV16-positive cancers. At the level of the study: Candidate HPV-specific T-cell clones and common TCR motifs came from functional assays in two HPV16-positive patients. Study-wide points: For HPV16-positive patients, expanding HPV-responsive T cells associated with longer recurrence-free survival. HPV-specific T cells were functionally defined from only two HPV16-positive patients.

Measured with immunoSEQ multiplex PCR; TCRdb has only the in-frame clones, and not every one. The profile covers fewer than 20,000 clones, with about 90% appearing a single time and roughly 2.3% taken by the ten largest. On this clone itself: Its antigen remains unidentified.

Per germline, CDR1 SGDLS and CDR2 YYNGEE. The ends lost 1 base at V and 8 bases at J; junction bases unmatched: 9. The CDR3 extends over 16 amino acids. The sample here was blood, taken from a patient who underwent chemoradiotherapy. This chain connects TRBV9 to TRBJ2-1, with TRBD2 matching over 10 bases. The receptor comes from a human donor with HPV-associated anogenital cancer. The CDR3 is CASSVMGTSVGYEQFF. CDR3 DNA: TGTGCCAGCAGCGTAATGGGGACTAGCGTCGGGTATGAGCAGTTCTTC.